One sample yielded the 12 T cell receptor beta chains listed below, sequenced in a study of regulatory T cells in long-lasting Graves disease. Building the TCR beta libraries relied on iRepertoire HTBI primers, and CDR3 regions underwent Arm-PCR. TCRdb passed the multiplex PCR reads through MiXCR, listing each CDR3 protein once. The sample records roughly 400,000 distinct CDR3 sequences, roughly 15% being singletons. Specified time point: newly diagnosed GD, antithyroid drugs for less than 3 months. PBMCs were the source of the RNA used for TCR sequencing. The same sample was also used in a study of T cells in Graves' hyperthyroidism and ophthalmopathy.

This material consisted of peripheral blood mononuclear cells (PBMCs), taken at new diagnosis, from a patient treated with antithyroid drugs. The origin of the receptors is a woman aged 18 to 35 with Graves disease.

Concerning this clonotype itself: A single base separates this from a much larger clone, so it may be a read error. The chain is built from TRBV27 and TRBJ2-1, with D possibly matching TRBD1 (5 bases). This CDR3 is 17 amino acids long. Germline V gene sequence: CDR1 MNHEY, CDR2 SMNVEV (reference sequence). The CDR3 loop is CASSPGAGPSSYNKQFF. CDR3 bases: TGTGCCAGCAGTCCTGGGGCTGGACCCAGCTCCTACAATAAGCAGTTCTTC.

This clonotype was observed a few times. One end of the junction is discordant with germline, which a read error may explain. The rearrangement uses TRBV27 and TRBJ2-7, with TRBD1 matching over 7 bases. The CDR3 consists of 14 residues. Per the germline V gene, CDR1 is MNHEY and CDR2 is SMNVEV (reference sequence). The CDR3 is CTSRRDRANYEQYF. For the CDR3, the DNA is TGTACCAGCAGGCGAGACAGGGCCAACTACGAGCAGTACTTC.

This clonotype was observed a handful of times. The DNA of the CDR3 is TGTGCCAGCAGTGATCCCTCAAATACAGGGGGATTCTACAATGAGCAGTTCTTC. This encodes CASSDPSNTGGFYNEQFF. The genes are TRBV25-1 and TRBJ2-1, with 8 bases aligning to TRBD1. Germline V gives CDR1 MGHDK, CDR2 SYGVNS. This CDR3 has 18 amino acids. Germline trimming cut 3 bases from V and 3 bases from J; bases unmatched to any gene: 13.

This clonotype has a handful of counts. CDR3 nucleotide sequence: TGTGCCACCAGCAGAGCGGAAACCAACTATGGCTACACCTTC. Translating gives CATSRAETNYGYTF. The chain links TRBV15 to TRBJ1-2; D not resolved. Germline CDR1 reads LNHNV; CDR2 reads YYDKDF (reference sequence). The CDR3 runs to 14 residues. Trimming left V 1 base short and J 2 bases short, with 8 bases between.

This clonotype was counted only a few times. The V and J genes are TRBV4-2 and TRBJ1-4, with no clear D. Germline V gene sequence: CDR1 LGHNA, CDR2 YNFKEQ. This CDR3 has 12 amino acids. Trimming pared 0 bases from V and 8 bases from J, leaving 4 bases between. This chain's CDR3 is CASSQDLEKLFF. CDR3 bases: TGTGCCAGCAGCCAAGATCTAGAAAAACTGTTTTTT.

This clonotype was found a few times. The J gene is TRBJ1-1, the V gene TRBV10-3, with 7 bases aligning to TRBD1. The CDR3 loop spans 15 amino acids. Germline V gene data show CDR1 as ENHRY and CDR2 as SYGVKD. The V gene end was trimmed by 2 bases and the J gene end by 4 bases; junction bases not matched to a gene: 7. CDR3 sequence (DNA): TGTGCCATCAGTGAGATACTAGGGGGCAGCACTGAAGCTTTCTTT. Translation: CAISEILGGSTEAFF.

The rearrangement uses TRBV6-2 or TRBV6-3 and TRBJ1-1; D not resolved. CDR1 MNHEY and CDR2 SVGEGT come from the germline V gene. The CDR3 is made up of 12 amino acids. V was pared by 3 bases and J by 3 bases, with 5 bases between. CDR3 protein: CASSYMDTEAFF. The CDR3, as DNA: TGTGCCAGCAGTTATATGGACACTGAAGCTTTCTTT.

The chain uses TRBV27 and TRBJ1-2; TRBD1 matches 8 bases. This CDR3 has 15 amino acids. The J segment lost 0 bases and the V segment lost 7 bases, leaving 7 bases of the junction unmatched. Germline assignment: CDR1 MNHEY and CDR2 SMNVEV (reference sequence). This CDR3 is CASKRQGPANYGYTF. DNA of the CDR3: TGTGCCAGCAAACGACAGGGGCCAGCTAACTATGGCTACACCTTC.

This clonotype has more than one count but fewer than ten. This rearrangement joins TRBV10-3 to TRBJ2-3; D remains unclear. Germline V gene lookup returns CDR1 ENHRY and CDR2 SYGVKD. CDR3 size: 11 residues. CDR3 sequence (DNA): TGTTCACAGACTCGCCCAGATACGCAGTATTTT. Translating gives CSQTRPDTQYF.

CDR3 in amino acids: CSATLVGTIGKNIQYF. CDR3 DNA: TGCAGTGCTACCTTGGTGGGGACAATCGGCAAAAACATTCAGTACTTC. The chain recombines TRBV20-1 with TRBJ2-4; TRBD1 might be the D (6 bases). V was cut by 4 bases and J by 3 bases, with 19 bases left in between. The V gene's germline CDR1 is DFQATT and CDR2 SNEGSKA (reference sequence). The CDR3 is 16 residues long.

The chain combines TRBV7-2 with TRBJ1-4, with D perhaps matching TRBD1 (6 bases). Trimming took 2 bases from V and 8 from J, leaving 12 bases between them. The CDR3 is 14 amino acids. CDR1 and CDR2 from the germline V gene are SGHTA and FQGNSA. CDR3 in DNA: TGTGCCAGCAGCTTAATAGGGGGGGGGGAAAAACTGTTTTTT. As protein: CASSLIGGGEKLFF.

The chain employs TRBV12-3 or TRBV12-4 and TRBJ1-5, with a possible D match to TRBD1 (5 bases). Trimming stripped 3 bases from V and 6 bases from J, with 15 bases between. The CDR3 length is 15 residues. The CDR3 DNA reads TGTGCCAGCAGTTTCGCTCCAGGGATGGGTCAGCCCCAGCATTTT. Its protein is CASSFAPGMGQPQHF.